A single sample gave rise to the 24 T cell receptor beta chains below, sequenced in a study of OX40 agonist ivuxolimab in advanced cancers. This table comes from immunoSEQ multiplex PCR, and its TCRdb copy is limited to in-frame clones, with some not included. The table has 60,000 or so clones, around four fifths seen once. Specimen: CD4+ or CD8+ T cells sorted from blood, collected in a trial of the OX40 agonist ivuxolimab. These receptors were taken from an adult with an advanced solid tumor such as melanoma, head and neck, liver or kidney cancer.

The chain has TRBV4-1 and TRBJ1-3; D uncertain. CDR1 is MGHRA, CDR2 YSYEKL, per germline. The CDR3 is 15 amino acids. V was clipped by 0 bases and J by 0 bases, with 6 bases between them. The CDR3 region is CASSQEETSGNTIYF. CDR3 nucleotides: TGCGCCAGCAGCCAAGAAGAGACCTCTGGAAACACCATATATTTT.

The genes are TRBV7-6 and TRBJ2-2; 12 bases fit TRBD2. Germline CDR1 and CDR2: SGHVS and FNYEAQ. The V and J ends lost 7 bases and 6 bases, in that order; junction bases with no gene match: 6. This CDR3 is 15 amino acids long. The CDR3, as DNA: TGTGCCAGCACCGTCCTAGCGGGAGGGGCCGGGGAGCTGTTTTTT. Translating gives CASTVLAGGAGELFF.

In DNA, the CDR3 is TGCGCCACTTCGGGACAGGGGGTAACCGGGGAGCTGTTTTTT. Protein sequence: CATSGQGVTGELFF. The chain combines TRBV5-1 with TRBJ2-2; 11 bases are a match to TRBD1. The CDR3 spans 14 residues. Trimming removed 9 bases from V and 5 bases from J; junction bases left unmatched: 6. Looked up from germline, CDR1 is SGHRS and CDR2 is YFSETQ.

The rearrangement joins TRBV19 to TRBJ2-6; TRBD1 matches at 8 bases. This CDR3 is built from 18 residues. In germline, CDR1 is LNHDA, CDR2 SQIVND (reference sequence). Trimming took 5 bases from V and 3 from J; bases not matched to a gene: 12. The CDR3 sequence: CASSPWGRGLGGANVLTF. CDR3 in DNA: TGTGCCAGTAGTCCCTGGGGCAGGGGGCTCGGTGGGGCCAACGTCCTGACTTTC.

The genes are TRBV27 and TRBJ2-7; possibly TRBD2 for D (6 bases). Germline CDR1 MNHEY, CDR2 SMNVEV (reference sequence). Trimming cost V 3 bases and J 3 bases, with 15 bases left between them. This CDR3 is 15 amino acids long. This chain's CDR3 is CASSFQGMGLYEQYF. In DNA form, the CDR3 reads TGTGCCAGCAGTTTTCAGGGAATGGGACTCTACGAGCAGTACTTC.

To note about this clone: The conserved closing phenylalanine or tryptophan is absent in this CDR3, likely reflecting a read error. V is TRBV19 and J is TRBJ2-7, with D perhaps TRBD2 (6 bases). Germline V gene sequence: CDR1 LNHDA, CDR2 SQIVND (reference sequence). CDR3 size: 16 residues. The V end was cut by 5 bases, the J end by 1 base, with 18 bases between. CDR3 coding DNA: TGTGCCAGTAGTGCCGGTTGGGGGGACGGGTCCTACGAGCAGTACCTC. It specifies CASSAGWGDGSYEQYL.

The chain has TRBV6-5 and TRBJ2-7, with 7 positions matching TRBD1. With V trimmed by 8 bases and J by 6 bases, 7 bases remained unmatched. The CDR3 length is 12 residues. Germline lookup yields CDR1 MNHEY and CDR2 SVGAGI. CDR3 amino acids: CASQKGATEQYF. The CDR3 nucleotides are TGTGCCAGCCAAAAGGGGGCCACCGAGCAGTACTTC.

This clone was found a few times. The CDR3 DNA is TGCGCCAGCAGCCAAGATGCCGGAACCTACGAGCAGTACTTC. Protein sequence: CASSQDAGTYEQYF. J is TRBJ2-7 and V is TRBV4-3; D gene ambiguous. V was trimmed by 0 bases and J by 2 bases, leaving 8 bases between them. CDR3 length equals 14 residues. The germline V gene encodes CDR1 LGHNA and CDR2 YSLEER.

This clone has only a few counts. One end of the junction fails to match germline, which may point to a read error. This chain uses TRBV7-6 with TRBJ2-7, with 12 nucleotides matching TRBD2. CDR1 is SGHVS and CDR2 is FNYEAQ in the germline V gene. The CDR3 is 13 amino acids. CDR3: CASSLAGGREQYF. CDR3 DNA sequence: TGTGCCAGCAGCCTAGCGGGAGGGAGGGAGCAGTACTTC.

This clone was seen just once. The gene calls are TRBV7-9 and TRBJ2-3; D unclear. Deletions cut 2 bases from V and 5 bases from J, with 14 bases between. Per germline, CDR1 SEHNR and CDR2 FQNEAQ (reference sequence). The CDR3 extends over 15 amino acids. The CDR3 protein is CASSLYVAAEDTQYF. The CDR3 DNA sequence: TGTGCCAGCAGCTTATATGTCGCGGCCGAAGATACGCAGTATTTT.

The chain recombines TRBV27 with TRBJ2-7, with a weak D call TRBD2 (6 bases). CDR3 length: 15 amino acids. CDR1 and CDR2 (germline): MNHEY, SMNVEV (reference sequence). V was pared by 6 bases and J by 6 bases, with 21 bases between. The CDR3 sequence is CASSGGVGMFGEQYF. The CDR3 nucleotides are TGTGCCAGCAGCGGAGGGGTCGGAATGTTTGGCGAGCAGTACTTC.

V gene TRBV11-2 combines with J gene TRBJ2-7; the match to TRBD2 covers 7 bases. V shed 4 bases, J shed 2 bases, and the junction held 11 bases outside the gene matches. The CDR3 contains 16 residues. Germline V gene lookup returns CDR1 SGHAT and CDR2 FQNNGV. The CDR3 sequence is CASSSPRGSGPYEQYF. DNA of the CDR3: TGTGCCAGCAGCTCACCACGGGGTAGCGGGCCCTACGAGCAGTACTTC.

This rearrangement joins TRBV19 to TRBJ1-1, with D perhaps matching TRBD1 (5 bases). Looked up from germline, CDR1 is LNHDA and CDR2 is SQIVND (reference sequence). This CDR3 region has 12 residues. V was pared by 7 bases and J by 1 base, with 7 bases between. DNA of the CDR3: TGTGCCAGTAACGACAGGAACACTGAAGCTTTCTTT. Amino acid sequence: CASNDRNTEAFF. The full variable domain, rest sourced from reference TRBV19 and TRBJ1-1, is DGGITQSPKYLFRKEGQNVTLSCEQNLNHDAMYWYRQDPGQGLRLIYYSQIVNDFQKGDIAEGYSVSREKKESFPLTVTSAQKNPTAFYLCASNDRNTEAFFGQGTRLTVV.

The V gene is TRBV30, the J gene TRBJ2-7; D remains unclear. Germline loops: CDR1 GTSNPN, CDR2 SVGIG (reference sequence). The length of the CDR3 is 13 residues. Trimming removed 0 bases from V and 2 bases from J, with 8 bases in between. CDR3 residues: CAWSVSMAYEQYF. In DNA form, the CDR3 reads TGTGCCTGGAGTGTTTCAATGGCCTACGAGCAGTACTTC. Full variable domain (rest looked up from reference TRBV30 and TRBJ2-7): SQTIHQWPATLVQPVGSPLSLECTVEGTSNPNLYWYRQAAGRGLQLLFYSVGIGQISSEVPQNLSASRPQDRQFILSSKKLLLSDSGFYLCAWSVSMAYEQYFGPGTRLTVT.

This clone was seen once. The gene calls are TRBV13 and TRBJ2-1, with TRBD2 matching 10 bases. Germline V gene data show CDR1 as PRHDT and CDR2 as FYEKMQ (reference sequence). Trimming removed 3 bases from V and 4 bases from J; junction bases left unmatched: 6. The CDR3 loop spans 16 amino acids. The CDR3 protein is CASSLGAGGAYNEQFF. CDR3 in DNA: TGTGCCAGCAGCTTGGGAGCGGGAGGGGCTTACAATGAGCAGTTCTTC.

The chain recombines TRBV4-1 with TRBJ2-3, with D maybe TRBD2 (6 bases). Germline V gives CDR1 MGHRA, CDR2 YSYEKL. V was cut by 1 base and J by 2 bases, with 10 bases left in between. The CDR3 is made up of 15 amino acids. The CDR3 is CASSQVWTNTDTQYF. CDR3 bases: TGCGCCAGCAGCCAAGTGTGGACTAACACAGATACGCAGTATTTT.

This sequence joins TRBV30 and TRBJ2-7; TRBD2 matches 8 bases. The trim removed 4 bases at V and 3 bases at J, leaving 11 bases unmatched. This CDR3 comprises 15 residues. Germline V CDR1 and CDR2: GTSNPN, SVGIG (reference sequence). The CDR3 spells CAWKLERERGYEQYF. DNA for the CDR3: TGTGCCTGGAAGCTTGAGCGGGAGCGGGGCTACGAGCAGTACTTC.

The V and J genes are TRBV5-5 and TRBJ1-1; TRBD1 matches at 8 bases. Germline assignment: CDR1 SGHKS and CDR2 YYEKEE (reference sequence). The V gene end was trimmed by 4 bases and the J gene end by 3 bases; junction bases not matched to a gene: 2. This CDR3 has 13 residues. In DNA, the CDR3 is TGTGCCAGCAGCCCGGACAGGGACACTGAAGCTTTCTTT. Its protein is CASSPDRDTEAFF.

This chain links TRBV30 with TRBJ1-6; D gene unclear. The CDR3 sequence is 13 residues long. Germline V gene sequence: CDR1 GTSNPN, CDR2 SVGIG (reference sequence). Deletions cut 3 bases from V and 6 bases from J, with 9 bases between. The DNA of the CDR3 is TGTGCCTGGAGATACTATCTTAATTCACCCCTCCACTTT. Protein sequence: CAWRYYLNSPLHF.

The gene calls are TRBV28 and TRBJ2-7; tentatively, D is TRBD2 (5 bases). Germline assignment: CDR1 MDHEN and CDR2 SYDVKM. Trimming removed 4 bases at V and 4 bases at J, with 8 bases between. This CDR3 spans 12 amino acids. CDR3 in DNA: TGTGCCAGCAGTTCCCCGGGATACGAGCAGTACTTC. The encoded protein is CASSSPGYEQYF.

The gene calls are TRBV5-1 and TRBJ2-5, with D unclear. CDR1 and CDR2 (germline): SGHRS, YFSETQ. The V and J ends lost 1 base and 4 bases respectively, with 14 bases between them. The CDR3 covers 15 residues. The DNA of the CDR3 is TGCGCCAGCAGCTTGCGGCCCCAGGTGGGAGAGACCCAGTACTTC. It encodes CASSLRPQVGETQYF.

The rearrangement links TRBV27 to TRBJ1-3; maybe TRBD1 (5 bases). The CDR3 sequence is 13 residues long. The V end was cut by 8 bases, the J end by 4 bases, with 12 bases between. Per the germline V gene, CDR1 is MNHEY and CDR2 is SMNVEV (reference sequence). CDR3: CASYGRVGNTIYF. CDR3 DNA: TGTGCCAGCTACGGCAGGGTCGGAAACACCATATATTTT.

This clone came up a few times. The CDR3 coding sequence is TGTGCCAGCAGCGGGGTGAAGCGGTCCTACAATGAGCAGTTCTTC. Translation: CASSGVKRSYNEQFF. This chain connects TRBV7-8 to TRBJ2-1, with TRBD2 as a possible D gene (5 bases). V was pared by 5 bases and J by 1 base, with 12 bases between. Germline assignment: CDR1 SGHVS and CDR2 FQNEAQ. The CDR3 loop spans 15 amino acids.

This clone was counted a few times. The V and J genes are TRBV25-1 and TRBJ2-1, with 12 bases lining up with TRBD2. Germline CDR1 MGHDK, CDR2 SYGVNS. CDR3 length: 17 residues. V was clipped by 5 bases and J by 2 bases; unmatched bases: 7. CDR3 region: CASSPSTSGSPYNEQFF. The CDR3 region has the DNA TGTGCCAGCAGTCCGTCGACTAGCGGGAGTCCCTACAATGAGCAGTTCTTC.